What follows are 23 T cell receptor beta chains derived from one specimen sequenced in a study of CD8 T cells in Susac syndrome. Reverse transcription of 0.5 to 1 ug RNA was performed with random hexamers. Using its own MiXCR run on the immunoSEQ multiplex PCR reads, TCRdb lists one record per CDR3 protein. Among under 200,000 distinct CDR3 sequences, around 90% were seen once, and the ten largest hold around 0.079%. Sequencing was performed on CD4+ T cells from PBMCs. The receptor source for this set is a human donor in good health.

V is TRBV5-1 and J is TRBJ2-6; D ambiguous. V shed 0 bases and J shed 1 base, with 5 bases lying between them. The CDR3 totals 15 residues. The germline CDR1 and CDR2 sequences are SGHRS and YFSETQ. CDR3 protein: CASSLDSSGANVLTF. In nucleotides, the CDR3 is TGCGCCAGCAGCTTGGATTCGTCTGGGGCCAACGTCCTGACTTTC.

The rearrangement uses TRBV28 and TRBJ2-7; D not resolved. The CDR3 extends over 12 amino acids. CDR1 is MDHEN, CDR2 SYDVKM, per germline. V lost 8 bases and J lost 0, with 8 bases in between. CDR3 residues: CASADISYEQYF. CDR3 bases: TGTGCCAGCGCCGACATCTCCTACGAGCAGTACTTC.

The V gene is TRBV6-2 or TRBV6-3, the J gene TRBJ2-5; TRBD1 might be the D (5 bases). The CDR3 is 16 residues long. The germline V and J ends were trimmed by 5 bases and 5 bases, with 21 bases remaining between them. The V gene's germline CDR1 is MNHEY and CDR2 SVGEGT. The CDR3 sequence: CASSKLTVTMGETQYF. In DNA form, the CDR3 reads TGTGCCAGCAGTAAACTGACAGTAACTATGGGGGAGACCCAGTACTTC.

This rearrangement joins TRBV7-2 to TRBJ2-4; D is undetermined. CDR3 length equals 16 residues. CDR1 SGHTA and CDR2 FQGNSA come from the germline V gene. The V end was cut by 4 bases, the J end by 0 bases, with 13 bases between. The chain's CDR3 is CASSSFSELAKNIQYF. CDR3 in DNA: TGTGCCAGCAGCTCCTTCAGCGAGCTAGCCAAAAACATTCAGTACTTC.

The rearrangement joins TRBV12-3 or TRBV12-4 to TRBJ1-1; tentatively, D is TRBD1 (5 bases). This CDR3 spans 15 amino acids. Trimming cost V 6 bases and J 1 base, with 15 bases left between them. CDR3: CASSPGGGRNTEAFF. DNA of the CDR3: TGTGCCAGCAGCCCCGGGGGTGGCAGGAACACTGAAGCTTTCTTT.

This chain connects TRBV2 to TRBJ2-2; TRBD2 matches at 7 bases. The CDR3 runs 15 residues. The ends lost 8 bases at V and 4 bases at J; junction bases unmatched: 10. Germline V lookup: CDR1 SNHLY, CDR2 FYNNEI. DNA of the CDR3: TGTGCCAGCCGAAAAGCCCCGGGAGGCACCGGGGAGCTGTTTTTT. Its translation: CASRKAPGGTGELFF.

The gene calls are TRBV3-1 and TRBJ2-7; a possible D gene is TRBD1 (6 bases). The CDR3 contains 13 residues. Germline CDR1 is LGHDT and CDR2 is YNNKEL (reference sequence). The V and J ends lost 6 bases and 5 bases respectively, with 14 bases between them. CDR3 in DNA: TGTGCCAGCAGTCTAAAGGGGGTCAACGAGCAGTACTTC. This sequence encodes CASSLKGVNEQYF.

The chain carries TRBV29-1 and TRBJ1-1; D is uncertain. Per the germline V gene, CDR1 is SQVTM and CDR2 is ANQGSEA. Trimming took 4 bases from V and 1 from J, leaving 4 bases between them. This CDR3 spans 11 amino acids. The CDR3: CSVAPNTEAFF. As DNA, the CDR3 is TGCAGCGTTGCGCCGAACACTGAAGCTTTCTTT.

V usage is TRBV6-5 and J usage is TRBJ2-3; possible D gene TRBD1, 5 bases. V lost 0 bases and J lost 4, with 14 bases in between. Per the germline V gene, CDR1 is MNHEY and CDR2 is SVGAGI. This CDR3 spans 16 amino acids. CDR3 amino acids: CASSYSPGLLADTQYF. Here the CDR3 DNA reads TGTGCCAGCAGTTACTCGCCAGGGCTCTTGGCAGATACGCAGTATTTT.

The rearrangement joins TRBV2 to TRBJ2-1; TRBD2 matches 8 bases. Trimming removed 10 bases from V and 2 bases from J; junction bases left unmatched: 7. There are 14 residues in the CDR3. CDR1 is SNHLY and CDR2 is FYNNEI in the germline V gene. CDR3: CATRLALTYNEQFF. The CDR3 DNA follows: TGTGCCACCAGACTAGCGCTGACCTACAATGAGCAGTTCTTC.

This clonotype has just one count. The chain employs TRBV29-1 and TRBJ2-3; D is perhaps TRBD1 (5 bases). Trimming cost V 6 bases and J 3 bases, with 16 bases left between them. The CDR3 consists of 14 residues. In germline, CDR1 is SQVTM, CDR2 ANQGSEA. The CDR3 bases are TGCAGCGTCTCGAGAGTTTCAGGGACAGATACGCAGTATTTT. This encodes CSVSRVSGTDTQYF.

CDR3 region: CATSAHNEQFF. The CDR3 DNA follows: TGTGCCACCAGTGCGCACAATGAGCAGTTCTTC. The chain has TRBV24-1 and TRBJ2-1; D remains ambiguous. V lost 5 bases and J lost 5, with 3 bases in between. The CDR3 totals 11 residues. Germline-derived CDR1 and CDR2 are KGHDR and SFDVKD.

The gene calls are TRBV20-1 and TRBJ2-7, with a possible D match to TRBD2 (6 bases). Germline V lookup: CDR1 DFQATT, CDR2 SNEGSKA (reference sequence). Trimming cost V 3 bases and J 0 bases, with 15 bases left between them. The CDR3 has 15 residues. CDR3 DNA: TGCAGTGCTAGGCGTAGCGGAGGGATCTCCTACGAGCAGTACTTC. This encodes CSARRSGGISYEQYF.

The rearrangement joins TRBV7-9 to TRBJ2-3, with D perhaps matching TRBD2 (7 bases). CDR3 length equals 16 residues. V was pared by 3 bases and J by 1 base, with 14 bases between. Germline V gene lookup returns CDR1 SEHNR and CDR2 FQNEAQ (reference sequence). The CDR3 here is CASSFWAGARTDTQYF. The DNA for the CDR3 is TGTGCCAGCAGCTTCTGGGCGGGGGCTCGCACAGATACGCAGTATTTT. Together with reference TRBV7-9 and TRBJ2-3, the CDR3 gives the full variable domain: DTGVSQNPRHKITKRGQNVTFRCDPISEHNRLYWYRQTLGQGPEFLTYFQNEAQLEKSRLLSDRFSAERPKGSFSTLEIQRTEQGDSAMYLCASSFWAGARTDTQYFGPGTRLTVL.

The V gene is TRBV28, the J gene TRBJ2-1; 9 bases fit TRBD2. Germline V CDR1 and CDR2: MDHEN, SYDVKM. The CDR3 contains 16 residues. V shed 5 bases, J shed 6 bases, and the junction held 11 bases outside the gene matches. CDR3 sequence (DNA): TGTGCCAGCAGTCTAGCGGCGGGAGGGCCTTTCAATGAGCAGTTCTTC. Translation gives CASSLAAGGPFNEQFF.

This clonotype was counted a single time. V usage is TRBV6-2 or TRBV6-3 and J usage is TRBJ1-6; D remains ambiguous. Germline V gives CDR1 MNHEY, CDR2 SVGEGT. This CDR3 is 15 amino acids long. The ends were cut back, 0 bases at V and 10 bases at J, with 13 bases in the middle. DNA of the CDR3: TGTGCCAGCAGTTACTCTTGGCAGGACGAATCACCCCTCCACTTT. The encoded protein is CASSYSWQDESPLHF.

The V and J genes are TRBV7-9 and TRBJ1-4; D is possibly TRBD1 (5 bases). V was trimmed by 5 bases and J by 1 base, leaving 11 bases between them. Germline values: CDR1 SEHNR, CDR2 FQNEAQ (reference sequence). The CDR3 is 15 amino acids. The CDR3 bases are TGTGCCAGCAGCGGCCGACAGCGAACTAATGAAAAACTGTTTTTT. Protein: CASSGRQRTNEKLFF.

The genes are TRBV7-9 and TRBJ1-2, with D possibly being TRBD1 (5 bases). Germline lookup yields CDR1 SEHNR and CDR2 FQNEAQ (reference sequence). The CDR3 runs to 15 residues. The germline V and J ends were trimmed by 4 bases and 2 bases, with 14 bases remaining between them. DNA of the CDR3: TGTGCCAGCAGCTCCTCGGGGCAGGGCAACTATGGCTACACCTTC. It encodes CASSSSGQGNYGYTF.

The chain couples TRBV20-1 to TRBJ2-3; D remains unclear. V was pared by 6 bases and J by 5 bases, with 9 bases between. Germline CDR1 reads DFQATT; CDR2 reads SNEGSKA (reference sequence). This CDR3 is built from 11 residues. The CDR3 sequence: CSANRQDTQYF. CDR3 bases: TGCAGTGCCAACAGACAAGATACGCAGTATTTT.

This chain connects TRBV5-1 to TRBJ2-2; TRBD2 matches 11 bases. This CDR3 has 16 residues. Germline CDR1 is SGHRS and CDR2 is YFSETQ. The V and J ends lost 4 bases and 2 bases, in that order; junction bases with no gene match: 4. The DNA for the CDR3 is TGCGCCAGCAGCCAAACTAGCGGGAGAAACACCGGGGAGCTGTTTTTT. Translated: CASSQTSGRNTGELFF.

Worth noting for this clonotype: The limits of the CDR3 on the DNA are not certain, so only TCRdb's listed CDR3 is given. The V gene is TRBV23-1, the J gene TRBJ2-7. TRBV23-1 is noted as an ORF with a role that remains uncertain. The CDR3 is 15 residues long, ends included. The CDR3 region is CASSILGRPSYEQYF.

The chain uses TRBV6-1 and TRBJ2-5; the D gene is possibly TRBD2 (7 bases). Per germline, CDR1 MNHNS and CDR2 SASEGT. This CDR3 region has 16 residues. Trimming stripped 3 bases from V and 5 bases from J, with 19 bases between. The CDR3 sequence is CASSERLPRGGETQYF. DNA for the CDR3: TGTGCCAGCAGTGAGAGACTACCAAGGGGGGGGGAGACCCAGTACTTC.

The chain carries TRBV5-1 and TRBJ2-7; no definite D call. V was pared by 0 bases and J by 3 bases, with 13 bases between. The CDR3 runs 15 residues. Per the germline V gene, CDR1 is SGHRS and CDR2 is YFSETQ. The CDR3 DNA follows: TGCGCCAGCAGCTTGGAAGGCAGTATCTACTACGAGCAGTACTTC. Protein sequence: CASSLEGSIYYEQYF.